This TCR beta chain came from a study of blood T cells in healthy people across ages. Broader study findings: Observed TCR beta diversity per million T cells went down as age went up. This fall followed a roughly linear course with age.

Primed by a sample-barcoded 5' primer and a J-beta primer mix, a second PCR proceeded for about 6 to 11 cycles. TCRdb used MiXCR to reprocess the 5' RACE reads, holding one entry per CDR3 protein. Of about 290,000 distinct CDR3 sequences detected, 25% to 30% appear once; the ten largest clones hold 25% to 30%. V lost 5 bases, J lost 7 bases, and 12 bases lay in between. The CDR3 covers 13 residues. Germline V gives CDR1 LNHDA, CDR2 SQIVND (reference sequence). Worth noting for this clonotype: Antigen: not known.

The sequence came from a woman in her 70s in good health. The V and J genes are TRBV19 and TRBJ2-4, with D hard to call. Sample: blood. The CDR3 bases are TGTGCCAGTAGTTTCTTGGGTTGGAACATTCAGTACTTC. It specifies CASSFLGWNIQYF. Full variable domain (rest looked up from reference TRBV19 and TRBJ2-4): DGGITQSPKYLFRKEGQNVTLSCEQNLNHDAMYWYRQDPGQGLRLIYYSQIVNDFQKGDIAEGYSVSREKKESFPLTVTSAQKNPTAFYLCASSFLGWNIQYFGAGTRLSVL.